Detailed here is one T cell receptor (beta chain). The CDR3 length is 15 residues. Germline V gene sequence: CDR1 MNHEY, CDR2 SVGAGI. Trimming cost V 2 bases and J 0 bases, with 10 bases left between them. These data come from a study of cytomegalovirus exposure and HLA in healthy donors. The PCR contained 60 Vbeta and 13 Jbeta primers. Original data processing: A later analysis counted about 80 million unique TCR beta chains, around 10 million shared. Clones were read by immunoSEQ multiplex PCR, and TCRdb kept only the in-frame ones, dropping some. V and J calls and clone size are as listed in that table; D and trimming were resolved from the DNA. The table lists approximately 170,000 clones, 75% to 90% of them singletons.

Sequencing was done on a sample of PBMCs. The V call is TRBV6-5, the J call TRBJ1-1; D is ambiguous. The clonotype was recovered from a male donor in good health and CMV-seronegative. CDR3 sequence reads: CASSYGQTMNTEAFF. The CDR3 DNA reads as TGTGCCAGCAGTTACGGGCAAACCATGAACACTGAAGCTTTCTTT.